Below are 8 T cell receptor beta chains sequenced from a single sample in a study of blood T cell repertoires in COVID-19. Sequencing used immunoSEQ multiplex PCR; TCRdb keeps in-frame clones, though not all of them. The sample shows some 15,000 clones, roughly 85% of them seen only once. Sequences were obtained from peripheral blood. The origin of the receptors is a human donor in a cohort sampled during active COVID-19.

This clone showed up just once. The chain uses TRBV14 and TRBJ1-1; D remains unclear. Per the germline V gene, CDR1 is SGHDN and CDR2 is FVKESK. Trimming shortened V by 6 bases and J by 5 bases, and 19 bases separated the two germline ends. The CDR3 is 15 amino acids. The CDR3 reads CASRHVRATGTEAFF. The DNA of the CDR3 is TGTGCCAGCAGGCACGTCCGGGCCACGGGGACTGAAGCTTTCTTT.

The rearrangement joins TRBV19 to TRBJ2-3; D remains ambiguous. The germline V gene has CDR1 LNHDA and CDR2 SQIVND (reference sequence). CDR3 size: 13 residues. V was pared by 3 bases and J by 5 bases, with 9 bases between. As DNA, the CDR3 is TGTGCCAGTAGTATCGTCCTACTAGATACGCAGTATTTT. It translates to CASSIVLLDTQYF.

The rearrangement links TRBV5-5 to TRBJ2-1; 8 nucleotides line up with TRBD1. The V gene end was trimmed by 7 bases and the J gene end by 8 bases; junction bases not matched to a gene: 17. The CDR3 has 16 amino acids. CDR1 and CDR2 from the germline V gene are SGHKS and YYEKEE (reference sequence). The CDR3 DNA reads TGTGCCAGCTCTTCCCAGGCAGGGGGCGAAGGGGATGAGCAGTTCTTC. Translation: CASSSQAGGEGDEQFF.

The chain has TRBV2 and TRBJ2-5; 7 positions match TRBD1. V was clipped by 2 bases and J by 7 bases; unmatched bases: 10. This CDR3 comprises 15 residues. Looked up from germline, CDR1 is SNHLY and CDR2 is FYNNEI. Written as DNA, the CDR3 is TGTGCCAGCAGTGAAACAGGGGATTCCGGAGGGACCCAGTACTTC. Protein sequence: CASSETGDSGGTQYF.

The chain joins TRBV7-2 to TRBJ2-3; TRBD2 agrees at 9 bases. J lost 2 bases, V lost 1 base, and 7 bases had no gene match. The CDR3 is 17 amino acids. Germline V gene data show CDR1 as SGHTA and CDR2 as FQGNSA. DNA for the CDR3: TGTGCCAGCAGCTTAGGGTGGGTAGCGGGGGCCACAGATACGCAGTATTTT. Encoded protein: CASSLGWVAGATDTQYF. The variable domain in full, with the rest retrieved from reference TRBV7-2 and TRBJ2-3, is GAGVSQSPSNKVTEKGKDVELRCDPISGHTALYWYRQSLGQGLEFLIYFQGNSAPDKSGLPSDRFSAERTGGSVSTLTIQRTQQEDSAVYLCASSLGWVAGATDTQYFGPGTRLTVL.

The V gene is TRBV5-4, the J gene TRBJ1-6; D remains ambiguous. There are 12 residues in the CDR3. Germline V gene sequence: CDR1 SGHNT, CDR2 YYREEE (reference sequence). V lost 4 bases, J lost 7 bases, and 6 bases lay in between. For the CDR3, the DNA is TGTGCCAGCAGCGGGCAGAATTCACCCCTCCACTTT. Its protein product is CASSGQNSPLHF.

The chain uses TRBV19 and TRBJ1-6; D perhaps matches TRBD1 (5 bases). Per germline, CDR1 LNHDA and CDR2 SQIVND (reference sequence). This CDR3 has 14 residues. The CDR3 loop reads CATRGESYNSPLHF. As DNA, the CDR3 is TGTGCTACCCGGGGGGAATCCTATAATTCACCCCTCCACTTT.

The V call is TRBV7-8, the J call TRBJ2-5; 14 bases align to TRBD2. V was clipped by 4 bases and J by 2 bases; unmatched bases: 15. The CDR3 has 20 residues. Germline loops: CDR1 SGHVS, CDR2 FQNEAQ. CDR3 amino acids: CASSSGRGLAGVGRQETQYF. In nucleotides, the CDR3 is TGTGCCAGCAGCTCAGGCCGGGGACTAGCGGGGGTCGGGAGACAAGAGACCCAGTACTTC.